This record looks at one TCR beta chain sequence and its context. This specimen belongs to a study of tumor T cells in aggressive B-cell lymphoma. Germline V gene lookup returns CDR1 SGHDT and CDR2 YYEEEE. The CDR3 has 13 amino acids. V shed 0 bases and J 10 bases; nucleotides not matched to a gene: 3. The protocol was immunoSEQ multiplex PCR, while the TCRdb copy is restricted to in-frame clones and leaves out a portion. This repertoire shows some 2,500 clones, over 80% found once; its top ten account for approximately 5.1%. The specimen sequenced was tumor tissue. The receptor's source is an adult with diffuse large B cell lymphoma. V and J are TRBV5-6 and TRBJ1-2, with TRBD1 matching over 10 bases. DNA of the CDR3: TGTGCCAGCAGCTTGGTAGGGACAGGGGACTACACCTTC. Protein: CASSLVGTGDYTF.